This TCR beta chain was documented in a study of T cell responses to AZD1222 COVID-19 vaccine. Study-wide background: Timing groups of about 4 and about 12 weeks for second doses were pooled. Study-wide results and caveats: At study baseline, merely about 6 AZD1222 recipients were seropositive. Distributed over spike, vaccine-associated CD4 TCRs predominated at 160-218 and 743-854. Donors were mostly white British, more females; clonal diversity possibly underestimated.

Data came from immunoSEQ multiplex PCR; TCRdb stores just in-frame clones and leaves some out. The table shows approximately 110,000 clones, with about 90% occurring only once. With respect to this clone: The antigen remains unidentified.

This material consisted of peripheral blood, taken on day 0 of AZD1222 vaccination. The clonotype originates from an adult in good health.

The CDR3 DNA reads TGTGCCAGCAGAGGGACAGGGGCGAAAGAGCAGTACTTC. This gives the protein CASRGTGAKEQYF. V gene TRBV6-5 combines with J gene TRBJ2-7; 10 bases align to TRBD1. V shed 6 bases, J shed 7 bases, and the junction held 6 bases outside the gene matches. The CDR3 runs to 13 residues. Germline loops: CDR1 MNHEY, CDR2 SVGAGI.